This passage covers 20 T cell receptor beta chains from one sample sequenced in a study of vaccination and CD4 T cells after COVID-19. For these receptors, no antigen is known. Once obtained from cultured CD4+ T cells, the DNA was sequenced using the Oncomine TCR Beta short-read assay. TCRdb re-called the PCR reads through MiXCR, storing one row per CDR3 protein. The table records roughly 16,000 distinct CDR3 sequences, around three quarters of them present only once. Noted treatment: roughly 10-day PBMC culture with coronavirus spike peptide pools or control peptides (ViraFEST assay). Material: CD4+ T cells from blood, cultured in vitro. These receptors originate from a human donor who had recovered from COVID-19.

The J gene is TRBJ1-2, the V gene TRBV20-1, with D uncertain. The CDR3 sequence is 12 residues long. CDR1 is DFQATT, CDR2 SNEGSKA, per germline (reference sequence). The germline V and J ends were trimmed by 1 base and 0 bases, with 3 bases remaining between them. The CDR3 protein is CSARVTNYGYTF. CDR3 bases: TGCAGTGCTAGAGTGACTAACTATGGCTACACCTTC.

J is TRBJ1-4 and V is TRBV20-1; D is possibly TRBD1 (5 bases). The CDR3 is 13 residues long. V was pared by 6 bases and J by 7 bases, with 15 bases between. In germline, CDR1 is DFQATT, CDR2 SNEGSKA (reference sequence). The CDR3 is CSASGRPTEKLFF. CDR3 nucleotide sequence: TGCAGTGCCTCGGGACGACCCACTGAAAAACTGTTTTTT.

The genes are TRBV11-2 and TRBJ1-1; tentatively, D is TRBD1 (5 bases). The germline CDR1 and CDR2 sequences are SGHAT and FQNNGV. The CDR3 has 12 amino acids. Trimming shortened V by 7 bases and J by 5 bases, and 11 bases separated the two germline ends. CDR3 nucleotides: TGTGCCAGCATCTCTAGGGGAACTGAAGCTTTCTTT. Translating it yields CASISRGTEAFF.

The chain joins TRBV20-1 to TRBJ1-6; D uncertain. The CDR3 sequence is 15 residues long. Germline values: CDR1 DFQATT, CDR2 SNEGSKA (reference sequence). Deletions cut 0 bases from V and 9 bases from J, with 15 bases between. The CDR3 region is CSARDQGVWGSPLHF. DNA of the CDR3: TGCAGTGCTAGAGATCAAGGAGTTTGGGGTTCACCCCTCCACTTT.

This rearrangement joins TRBV7-2 to TRBJ2-7; 10 nucleotides align to TRBD2. The V gene's germline CDR1 is SGHTA and CDR2 FQGNSA. Losses at the gene ends were 4 bases for V and 4 bases for J; bases not matched to a gene: 7. This CDR3 spans 15 amino acids. The CDR3 region has the DNA TGTGCCAGCAGCTGGGGAACTAGCGGGATTTACGAGCAGTACTTC. Translation: CASSWGTSGIYEQYF. Full variable domain (outside the CDR3, taken from reference TRBV7-2 and TRBJ2-7): GAGVSQSPSNKVTEKGKDVELRCDPISGHTALYWYRQSLGQGLEFLIYFQGNSAPDKSGLPSDRFSAERTGGSVSTLTIQRTQQEDSAVYLCASSWGTSGIYEQYFGPGTRLTVT.

The J gene is TRBJ2-5, the V gene TRBV29-1; possible D gene TRBD1, 5 bases. The length of the CDR3 is 13 residues. Germline loops: CDR1 SQVTM, CDR2 ANQGSEA. V dropped 4 bases and J dropped 2 bases, with 11 bases sitting between them. The CDR3 DNA reads as TGCAGCGTTGTTGGGAAGGGGCAAGAGACCCAGTACTTC. Its protein is CSVVGKGQETQYF.

This clonotype has a handful of counts. The chain carries TRBV20-1 and TRBJ1-5, with a weak D call TRBD1 (6 bases). V shed 0 bases and J shed 5 bases, with 20 bases lying between them. There are 17 residues in the CDR3. The V gene's germline CDR1 is DFQATT and CDR2 SNEGSKA (reference sequence). The CDR3 reads CSARDSVFRDKYQPQHF. The DNA for the CDR3 is TGCAGTGCTAGAGATTCTGTCTTCCGGGACAAATATCAGCCCCAGCATTTT.

This rearrangement joins TRBV6-4 to TRBJ1-6; D perhaps matches TRBD1 (5 bases). The CDR3 consists of 19 residues. Deletions cut 2 bases from V and 1 base from J, with 18 bases between. Germline V gene sequence: CDR1 MRHNA, CDR2 SNTAGT. CDR3 loop: CASSDVRGRLRSYNSPLHF. CDR3 nucleotides: TGTGCCAGCAGTGACGTTAGGGGACGGTTAAGGTCCTATAATTCACCCCTCCACTTT.

The rearrangement links TRBV15 to TRBJ1-5, with a weak D call TRBD1 (6 bases). This CDR3 region has 16 residues. The germline V gene has CDR1 LNHNV and CDR2 YYDKDF (reference sequence). V dropped 0 bases and J dropped 0 bases, with 9 bases sitting between them. In nucleotides, the CDR3 is TGTGCCACCAGCAGAGACACAGGGAATAGCAATCAGCCCCAGCATTTT. It yields the protein CATSRDTGNSNQPQHF.

This clonotype has just one count. The chain has TRBV6-1 and TRBJ1-3; tentative D call: TRBD1 (5 bases). Germline assignment: CDR1 MNHNS and CDR2 SASEGT. The CDR3 length is 14 residues. V was pared by 8 bases and J by 0 bases, with 11 bases between. The CDR3 loop is CASAAQGSGNTIYF. The CDR3 nucleotides read TGTGCCAGCGCCGCCCAGGGCTCTGGAAACACCATATATTTT.

The chain joins TRBV4-3 to TRBJ1-5; unclear D gene. Deletions cut 1 base from V and 5 bases from J, with 6 bases between. CDR1 and CDR2 from the germline V gene are LGHNA and YSLEER. This CDR3 is 13 amino acids long. The CDR3 loop reads CASSQVTDQPQHF. The CDR3 DNA reads TGCGCCAGCAGCCAAGTGACGGATCAGCCCCAGCATTTT.

The chain employs TRBV7-2 and TRBJ1-6; D ambiguous. The CDR3 length is 15 residues. Deletions cut 5 bases from V and 8 bases from J, with 16 bases between. Germline-derived CDR1 and CDR2 are SGHTA and FQGNSA. This CDR3 reads CASSPGLLGYSPLHF. The CDR3 nucleotides are TGTGCCAGCAGCCCCGGGCTCCTTGGGTATTCACCCCTCCACTTT.

The V and J genes are TRBV20-1 and TRBJ2-7; tentatively, D is TRBD2 (5 bases). V was cut by 3 bases and J by 4 bases, with 16 bases left in between. The V gene's germline CDR1 is DFQATT and CDR2 SNEGSKA (reference sequence). CDR3 length: 14 residues. In DNA form, the CDR3 reads TGCAGTGCTAGTCCGGCGACCCGAGGGTACGAGCAGTACTTC. This encodes CSASPATRGYEQYF.

The chain carries TRBV21-1 and TRBJ2-7; the D call TRBD2 from the table was never checked on the DNA. TRBV21-1 is a documented pseudogene. The CDR3 is 17 residues long. This CDR3 reads CASIQGSGAGGRDEQYF. CDR3 sequence (DNA): TGTGCCAGCATCCAAGGGTCCGGTGCGGGAGGGAGGGACGAGCAGTACTTC.

The CDR3 here is CASSSVSRNTEAFF. The DNA for the CDR3 is TGTGCCAGCAGCTCCGTTTCTAGGAACACTGAAGCTTTCTTT. The V call is TRBV7-6, the J call TRBJ1-1; D is unresolved. The CDR3 is 14 amino acids. The ends were cut back, 4 bases at V and 1 base at J, with 10 bases in the middle. CDR1 and CDR2 (germline): SGHVS, FNYEAQ.

This clonotype was found a few times. This sequence joins TRBV7-2 and TRBJ1-1; D perhaps matches TRBD1 (5 bases). Germline V gene sequence: CDR1 SGHTA, CDR2 FQGNSA. The CDR3 is 14 residues long. V lost 2 bases and J 0 bases, leaving 7 bases between the germline ends. The DNA of the CDR3 is TGTGCCAGCAGCTTATTAGGGGTGAACACTGAAGCTTTCTTT. This gives the protein CASSLLGVNTEAFF. Combining the CDR3 with reference TRBV7-2 and TRBJ1-1 gives the whole variable domain GAGVSQSPSNKVTEKGKDVELRCDPISGHTALYWYRQSLGQGLEFLIYFQGNSAPDKSGLPSDRFSAERTGGSVSTLTIQRTQQEDSAVYLCASSLLGVNTEAFFGQGTRLTVV.

This clonotype was seen a few times. This rearrangement joins TRBV7-9 to TRBJ2-7; 8 positions agree with TRBD1. The germline V gene encodes CDR1 SEHNR and CDR2 FQNEAQ (reference sequence). V shed 4 bases, J shed 0 bases, and the junction held 5 bases outside the gene matches. The length of the CDR3 is 15 residues. CDR3 residues: CASSWDRSRSYEQYF. Written as DNA, the CDR3 is TGTGCCAGCAGCTGGGACAGGAGTCGCTCCTACGAGCAGTACTTC.

This clonotype was seen once. The J gene is TRBJ2-5, the V gene TRBV4-3, with a possible D match to TRBD2 (5 bases). This CDR3 has 15 amino acids. The ends were cut back, 2 bases at V and 3 bases at J, with 13 bases in the middle. The V gene's germline CDR1 is LGHNA and CDR2 YSLEER. The CDR3 is CASSQQASFKETQYF. Here the CDR3 DNA reads TGCGCCAGCAGCCAACAGGCTAGCTTTAAAGAGACCCAGTACTTC.

The chain joins TRBV4-1 to TRBJ1-2; D gene uncertain. Germline-derived CDR1 and CDR2 are MGHRA and YSYEKL. V was shortened by 3 bases and J by 4 bases, with 9 bases between the two germline ends. This CDR3 region has 13 residues. In DNA, the CDR3 is TGCGCCAGCAGCCAGGGATCAGGCTATGGCTACACCTTC. Translation gives CASSQGSGYGYTF.

This rearrangement joins TRBV20-1 to TRBJ1-5; maybe TRBD1 (5 bases). Germline V gene sequence: CDR1 DFQATT, CDR2 SNEGSKA (reference sequence). CDR3 length: 15 residues. Trimming stripped 8 bases from V and 2 bases from J, with 19 bases between. The CDR3 protein is CSSMLGWGGNQPQHF. The CDR3 DNA sequence: TGCAGTTCCATGTTGGGTTGGGGGGGCAATCAGCCCCAGCATTTT.